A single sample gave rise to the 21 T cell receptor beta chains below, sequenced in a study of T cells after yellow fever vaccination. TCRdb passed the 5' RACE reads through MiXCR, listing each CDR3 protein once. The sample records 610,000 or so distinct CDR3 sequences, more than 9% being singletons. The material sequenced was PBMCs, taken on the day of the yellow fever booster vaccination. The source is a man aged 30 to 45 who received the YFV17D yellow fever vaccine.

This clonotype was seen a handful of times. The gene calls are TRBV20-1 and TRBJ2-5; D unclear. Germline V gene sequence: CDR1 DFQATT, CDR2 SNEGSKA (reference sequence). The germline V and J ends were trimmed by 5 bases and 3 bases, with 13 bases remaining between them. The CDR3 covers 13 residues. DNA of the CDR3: TGCAGTGCTTACGCCCGGACGGAAGAGACCCAGTACTTC. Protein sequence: CSAYARTEETQYF.

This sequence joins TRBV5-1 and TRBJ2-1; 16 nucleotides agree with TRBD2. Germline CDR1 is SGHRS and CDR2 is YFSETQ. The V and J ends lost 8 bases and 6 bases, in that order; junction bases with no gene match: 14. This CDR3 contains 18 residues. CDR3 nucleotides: TGCGCCAGTTACAGGGGACTAGCGGGAGGGCCTGGTGGCAATGAGCAGTTCTTC. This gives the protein CASYRGLAGGPGGNEQFF.

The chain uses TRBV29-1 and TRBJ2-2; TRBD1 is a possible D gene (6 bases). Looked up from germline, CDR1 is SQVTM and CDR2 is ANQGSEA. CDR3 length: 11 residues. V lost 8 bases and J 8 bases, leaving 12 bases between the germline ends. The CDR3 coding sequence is TGCAGCTCTACTCAGGGGGGGGAGCTGTTTTTT. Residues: CSSTQGGELFF.

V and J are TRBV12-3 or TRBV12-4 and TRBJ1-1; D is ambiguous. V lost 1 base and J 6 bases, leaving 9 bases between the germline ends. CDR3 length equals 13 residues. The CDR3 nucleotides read TGTGCCAGCAGTTTAGGGACGGCTGCTGAAGCTTTCTTT. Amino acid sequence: CASSLGTAAEAFF.

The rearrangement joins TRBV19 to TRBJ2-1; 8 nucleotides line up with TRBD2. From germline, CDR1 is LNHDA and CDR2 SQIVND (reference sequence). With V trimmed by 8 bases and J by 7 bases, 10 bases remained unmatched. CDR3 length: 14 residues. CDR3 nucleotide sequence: TGTGCCAGTGAAGGGGGTCGCGGGGGGAATGAGCAGTTCTTC. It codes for CASEGGRGGNEQFF.

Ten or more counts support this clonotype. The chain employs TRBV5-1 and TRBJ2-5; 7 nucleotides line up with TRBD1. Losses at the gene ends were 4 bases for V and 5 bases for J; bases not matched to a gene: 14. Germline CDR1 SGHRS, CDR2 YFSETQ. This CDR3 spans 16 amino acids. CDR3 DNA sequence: TGCGCCAGCAGCCGTACCGGGACAGCCCCACGGGAGACCCAGTACTTC. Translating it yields CASSRTGTAPRETQYF.

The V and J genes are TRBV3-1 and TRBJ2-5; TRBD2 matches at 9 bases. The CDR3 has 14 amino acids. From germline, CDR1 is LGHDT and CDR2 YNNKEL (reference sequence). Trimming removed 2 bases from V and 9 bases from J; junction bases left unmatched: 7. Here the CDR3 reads CASSQRLAVTSQYF. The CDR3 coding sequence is TGTGCCAGCAGCCAAAGACTAGCGGTCACGTCCCAGTACTTC.

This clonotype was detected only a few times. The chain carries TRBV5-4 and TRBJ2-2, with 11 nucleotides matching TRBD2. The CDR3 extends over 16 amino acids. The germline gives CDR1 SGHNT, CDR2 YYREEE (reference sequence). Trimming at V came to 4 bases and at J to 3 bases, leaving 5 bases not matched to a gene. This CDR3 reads CASSGALAGDTGELFF. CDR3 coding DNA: TGTGCCAGCAGCGGGGCACTAGCGGGAGACACCGGGGAGCTGTTTTTT.

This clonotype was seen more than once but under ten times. The CDR3 loop reads CAISQVLGGETQYF. CDR3 coding DNA: TGTGCCATCAGTCAAGTTCTAGGAGGCGAGACCCAGTACTTC. The J gene is TRBJ2-5, the V gene TRBV10-3; D might be TRBD2 (5 bases). V lost 5 bases and J 5 bases, leaving 15 bases between the germline ends. The CDR3 is made up of 14 amino acids. Germline CDR1 reads ENHRY; CDR2 reads SYGVKD.

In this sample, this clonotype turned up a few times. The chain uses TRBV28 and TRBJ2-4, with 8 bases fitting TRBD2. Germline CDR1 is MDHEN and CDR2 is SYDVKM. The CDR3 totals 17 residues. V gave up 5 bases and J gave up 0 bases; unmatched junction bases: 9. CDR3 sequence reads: CASSPITSGLAKNIQYF. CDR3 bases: TGTGCCAGCAGTCCAATCACTAGCGGCCTAGCCAAAAACATTCAGTACTTC.

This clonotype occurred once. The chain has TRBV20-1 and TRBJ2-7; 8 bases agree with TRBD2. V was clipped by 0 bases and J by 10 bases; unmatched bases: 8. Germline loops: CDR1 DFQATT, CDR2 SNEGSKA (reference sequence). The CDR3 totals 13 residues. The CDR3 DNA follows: TGCAGTGCTAGAGAGGGGGTCGGGAGGGCCCAGTACTTC. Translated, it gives CSAREGVGRAQYF.

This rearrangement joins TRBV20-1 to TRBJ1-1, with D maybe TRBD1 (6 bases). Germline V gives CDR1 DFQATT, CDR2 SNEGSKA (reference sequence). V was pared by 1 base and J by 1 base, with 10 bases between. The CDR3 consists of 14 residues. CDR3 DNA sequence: TGCAGTGCTAGAGGGGAGGGACAGAACACTGAAGCTTTCTTT. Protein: CSARGEGQNTEAFF.

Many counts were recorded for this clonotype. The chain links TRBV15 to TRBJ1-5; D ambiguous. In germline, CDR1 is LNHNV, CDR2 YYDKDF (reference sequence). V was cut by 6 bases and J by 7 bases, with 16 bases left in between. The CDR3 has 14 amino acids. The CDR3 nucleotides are TGTGCCACCAGGAGTGGAGGGAGCATCCAGCCCCAGCATTTT. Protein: CATRSGGSIQPQHF.

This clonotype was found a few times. CDR3: CARTVSQNTEAFF. For the CDR3, the DNA is TGTGCCCGCACGGTGTCCCAGAACACTGAAGCTTTCTTT. J is TRBJ1-1 and V is TRBV30; D is ambiguous. CDR1 is GTSNPN, CDR2 SVGIG, per germline (reference sequence). The V end was cut by 8 bases, the J end by 1 base, with 14 bases between. The CDR3 totals 13 residues.

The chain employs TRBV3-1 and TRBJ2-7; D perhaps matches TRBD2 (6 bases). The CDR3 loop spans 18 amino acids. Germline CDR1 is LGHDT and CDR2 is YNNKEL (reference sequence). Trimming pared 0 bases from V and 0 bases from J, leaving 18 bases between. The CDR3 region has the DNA TGTGCCAGCAGCCAAGACCGCCCTTCTAGCGCTGACTCCTACGAGCAGTACTTC. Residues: CASSQDRPSSADSYEQYF.

The CDR3 sequence: CASSLVGGTGPLEQYF. The CDR3 coding sequence is TGTGCCAGCAGCTTAGTGGGGGGGACAGGCCCCCTCGAGCAGTACTTC. This sequence joins TRBV7-8 and TRBJ2-7; perhaps TRBD1 as D (8 bases). Trimming shortened V by 1 base and J by 6 bases, and 19 bases separated the two germline ends. Looked up from germline, CDR1 is SGHVS and CDR2 is FQNEAQ. CDR3 length: 16 residues.

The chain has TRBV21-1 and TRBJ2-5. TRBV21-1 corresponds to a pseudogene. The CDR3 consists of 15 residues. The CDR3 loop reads CASSKVETLQETQYF. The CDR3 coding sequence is TGTGCCAGCAGCAAAGTTGAGACCCTCCAAGAGACCCAGTACTTC.

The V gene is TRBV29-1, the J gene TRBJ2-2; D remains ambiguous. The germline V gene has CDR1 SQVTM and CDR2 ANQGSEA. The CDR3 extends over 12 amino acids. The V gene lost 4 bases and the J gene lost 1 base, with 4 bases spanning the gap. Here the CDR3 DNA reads TGCAGCGTTGGTTGGAACACCGGGGAGCTGTTTTTT. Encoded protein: CSVGWNTGELFF.

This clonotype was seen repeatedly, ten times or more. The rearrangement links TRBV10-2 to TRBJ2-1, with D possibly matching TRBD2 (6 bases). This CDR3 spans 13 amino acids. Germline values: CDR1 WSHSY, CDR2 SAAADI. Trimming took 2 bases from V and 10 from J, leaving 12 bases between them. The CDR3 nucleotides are TGCGCCAGCAGTGAGAGGAGGGCGGAAGAGCAGTTCTTC. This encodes CASSERRAEEQFF.

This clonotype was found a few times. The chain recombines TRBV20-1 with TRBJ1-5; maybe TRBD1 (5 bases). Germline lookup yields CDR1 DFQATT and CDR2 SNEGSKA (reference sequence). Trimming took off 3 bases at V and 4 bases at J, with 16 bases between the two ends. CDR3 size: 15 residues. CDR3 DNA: TGCAGTGCTAGGGTGAGGACAAATGATAATCAGCCCCAGCATTTT. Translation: CSARVRTNDNQPQHF.

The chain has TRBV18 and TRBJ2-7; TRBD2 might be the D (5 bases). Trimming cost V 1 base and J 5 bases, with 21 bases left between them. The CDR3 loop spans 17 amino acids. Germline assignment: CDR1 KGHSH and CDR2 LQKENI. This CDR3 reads CASSPQNGRVGRNEQYF. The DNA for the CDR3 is TGTGCCAGCTCACCACAAAATGGGCGGGTAGGGAGAAACGAGCAGTACTTC. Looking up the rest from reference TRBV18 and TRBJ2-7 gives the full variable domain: NAGVMQNPRHLVRRRGQEARLRCSPMKGHSHVYWYRQLPEEGLKFMVYLQKENIIDESGMPKERFSAEFPKEGPSILRIQQVVRGDSAAYFCASSPQNGRVGRNEQYFGPGTRLTVT.